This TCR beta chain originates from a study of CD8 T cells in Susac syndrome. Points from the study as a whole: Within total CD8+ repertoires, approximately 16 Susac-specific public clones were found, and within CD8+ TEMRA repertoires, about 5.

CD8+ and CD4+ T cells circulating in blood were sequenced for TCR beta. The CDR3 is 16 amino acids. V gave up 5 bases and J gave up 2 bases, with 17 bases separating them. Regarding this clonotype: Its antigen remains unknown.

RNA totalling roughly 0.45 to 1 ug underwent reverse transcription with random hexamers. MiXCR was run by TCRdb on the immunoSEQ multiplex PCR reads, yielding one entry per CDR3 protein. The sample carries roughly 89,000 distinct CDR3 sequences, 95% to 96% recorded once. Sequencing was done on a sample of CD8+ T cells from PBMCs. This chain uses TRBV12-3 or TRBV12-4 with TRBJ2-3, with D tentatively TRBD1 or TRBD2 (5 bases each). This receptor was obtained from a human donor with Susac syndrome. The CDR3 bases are TGTGCCAGCAGTCCCTCCGGGACGGTTTCCACAGATACGCAGTATTTT. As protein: CASSPSGTVSTDTQYF.